Sequencing of this TCR beta chain was carried out in a study of radiotherapy plus CTLA-4 blockade in lung cancer. Whole-study context: There were objective responses in roughly 18% of patients, and over 30% had disease control.

CTLA-4 blockade with ipilimumab, together with focal radiation, was given to patients with chemo-refractory metastatic non-small-cell lung cancer. Clones were read by immunoSEQ multiplex PCR, and TCRdb kept only the in-frame ones, dropping some. The table has 90,000 to 150,000 clones, 78% seen once; the top ten hold approximately 5.2%. Sequenced here: peripheral blood, sampled from a patient treated with radiotherapy plus ipilimumab. The sequence derives from a human donor with non-small cell lung cancer who had a partial response to radiotherapy plus ipilimumab.

The CDR3 region is CASSLGGAFYNEQFF. Written as DNA, the CDR3 is TGTGCCAGCAGCCTAGGCGGGGCTTTCTACAATGAGCAGTTCTTC. The chain is built from TRBV5-4 and TRBJ2-1; tentatively, D is TRBD2 (6 bases). This CDR3 spans 15 amino acids. Germline V lookup: CDR1 SGHNT, CDR2 YYREEE (reference sequence). V was shortened by 4 bases and J by 3 bases, with 14 bases between the two germline ends.